In its sample, the clone carrying this TCR beta chain was seen a few times. Profiling relied on immunoSEQ multiplex PCR, and the TCRdb table lists in-frame clones only, not all of them. The data show around 40,000 clones, about 92% seen once. These data originate in a study of T cell changes during pregnancy in multiple sclerosis. The ends were cut back, 4 bases at V and 6 bases at J, with 13 bases in the middle. This CDR3 comprises 13 residues. Germline CDR1 SGDLS, CDR2 YYNGEE. The specimen comprised CD8+ T cells from peripheral blood mononuclear cells, sampled in the third trimester of pregnancy. The receptor was isolated from a female donor with multiple sclerosis, enrolled in a pregnancy study. J is TRBJ1-2 and V is TRBV9, with D perhaps TRBD1 (6 bases). The CDR3: CASSPVPGDGYTF. In DNA form, the CDR3 reads TGTGCCAGCAGCCCAGTCCCAGGGGATGGCTACACCTTC. Variable domain in full (rest from reference TRBV9 and TRBJ1-2): DSGVTQTPKHLITATGQRVTLRCSPRSGDLSVYWYQQSLDQGLQFLIQYYNGEERAKGNILERFSAQQFPDLHSELNLSSLELGDSALYFCASSPVPGDGYTFGSGTRLTVV.